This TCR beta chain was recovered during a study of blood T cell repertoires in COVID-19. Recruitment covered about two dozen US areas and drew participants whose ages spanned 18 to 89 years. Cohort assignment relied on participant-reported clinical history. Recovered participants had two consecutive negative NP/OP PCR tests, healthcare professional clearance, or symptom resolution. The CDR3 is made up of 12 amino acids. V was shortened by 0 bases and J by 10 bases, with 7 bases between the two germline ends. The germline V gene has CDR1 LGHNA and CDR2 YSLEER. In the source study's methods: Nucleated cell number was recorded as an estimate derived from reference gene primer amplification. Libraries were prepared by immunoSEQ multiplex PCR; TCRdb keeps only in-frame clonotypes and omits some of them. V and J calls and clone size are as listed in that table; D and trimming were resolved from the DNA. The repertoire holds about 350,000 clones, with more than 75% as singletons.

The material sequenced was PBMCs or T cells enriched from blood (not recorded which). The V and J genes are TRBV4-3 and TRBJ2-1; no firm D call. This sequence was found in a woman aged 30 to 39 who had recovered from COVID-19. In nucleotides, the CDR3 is TGCGCCAGCAGCCAAGACTTGGGCGAGCAGTTCTTC. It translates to CASSQDLGEQFF.